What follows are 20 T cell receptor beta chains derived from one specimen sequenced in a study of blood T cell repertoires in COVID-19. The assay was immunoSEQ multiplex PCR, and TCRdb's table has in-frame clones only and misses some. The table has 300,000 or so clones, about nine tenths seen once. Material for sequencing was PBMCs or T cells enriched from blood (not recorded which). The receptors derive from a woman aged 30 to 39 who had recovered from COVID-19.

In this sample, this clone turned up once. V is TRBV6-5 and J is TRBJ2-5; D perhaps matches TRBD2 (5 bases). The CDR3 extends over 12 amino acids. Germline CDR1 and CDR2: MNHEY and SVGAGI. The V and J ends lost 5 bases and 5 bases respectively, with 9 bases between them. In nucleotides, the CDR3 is TGTGCCAGCAGTACCCGCGGGGAGACCCAGTACTTC. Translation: CASSTRGETQYF.

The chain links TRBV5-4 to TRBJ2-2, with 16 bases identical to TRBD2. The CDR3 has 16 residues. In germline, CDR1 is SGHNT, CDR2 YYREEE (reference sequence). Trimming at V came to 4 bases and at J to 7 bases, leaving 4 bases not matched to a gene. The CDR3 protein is CASSSGTSGRVGELFF. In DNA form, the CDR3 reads TGTGCCAGCAGCAGCGGGACTAGCGGGAGGGTCGGGGAGCTGTTTTTT.

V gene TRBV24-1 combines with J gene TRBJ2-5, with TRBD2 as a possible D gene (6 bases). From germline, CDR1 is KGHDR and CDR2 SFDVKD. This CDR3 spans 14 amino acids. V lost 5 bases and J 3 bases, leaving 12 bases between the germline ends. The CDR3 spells CATSGDFPKETQYF. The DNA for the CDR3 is TGTGCCACCAGTGGGGACTTCCCCAAAGAGACCCAGTACTTC.

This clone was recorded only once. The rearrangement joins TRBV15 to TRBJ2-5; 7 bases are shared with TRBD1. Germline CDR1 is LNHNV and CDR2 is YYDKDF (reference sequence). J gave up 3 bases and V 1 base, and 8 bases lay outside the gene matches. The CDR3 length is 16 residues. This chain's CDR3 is CATSRGDRDRKETQYF. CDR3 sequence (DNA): TGTGCCACCAGCAGAGGAGACAGGGATCGGAAAGAGACCCAGTACTTC.

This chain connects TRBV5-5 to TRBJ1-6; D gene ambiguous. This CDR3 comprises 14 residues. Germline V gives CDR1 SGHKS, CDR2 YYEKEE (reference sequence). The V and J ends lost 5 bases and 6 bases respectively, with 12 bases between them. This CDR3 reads CASRPQIANSPLHF. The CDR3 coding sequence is TGTGCCAGCAGGCCACAAATTGCTAATTCACCCCTCCACTTT.

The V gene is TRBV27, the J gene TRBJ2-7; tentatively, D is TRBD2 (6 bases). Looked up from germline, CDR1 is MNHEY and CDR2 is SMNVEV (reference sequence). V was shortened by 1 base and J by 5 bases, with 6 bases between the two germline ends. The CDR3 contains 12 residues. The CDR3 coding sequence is TGTGCCAGCAGTTTATGGGGGGACGAGCAGTACTTC. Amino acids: CASSLWGDEQYF.

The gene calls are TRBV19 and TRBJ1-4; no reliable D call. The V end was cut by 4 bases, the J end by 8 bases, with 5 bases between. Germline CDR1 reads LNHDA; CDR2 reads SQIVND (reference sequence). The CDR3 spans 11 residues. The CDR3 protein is CASSNSEKLFF. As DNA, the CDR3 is TGTGCCAGTAGTAACAGCGAAAAACTGTTTTTT.

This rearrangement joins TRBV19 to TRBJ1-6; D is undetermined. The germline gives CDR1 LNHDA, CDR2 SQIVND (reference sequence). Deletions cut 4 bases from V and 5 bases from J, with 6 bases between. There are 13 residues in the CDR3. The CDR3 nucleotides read TGTGCCAGTAGTACAATCCATAATTCACCCCTCCACTTT. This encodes CASSTIHNSPLHF.

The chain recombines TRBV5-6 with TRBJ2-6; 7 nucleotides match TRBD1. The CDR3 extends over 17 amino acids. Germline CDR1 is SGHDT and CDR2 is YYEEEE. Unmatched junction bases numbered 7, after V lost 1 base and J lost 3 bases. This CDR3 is CASSLRQGIVGANVLTF. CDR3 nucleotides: TGTGCCAGCAGCTTGAGACAGGGAATTGTTGGGGCCAACGTCCTGACTTTC.

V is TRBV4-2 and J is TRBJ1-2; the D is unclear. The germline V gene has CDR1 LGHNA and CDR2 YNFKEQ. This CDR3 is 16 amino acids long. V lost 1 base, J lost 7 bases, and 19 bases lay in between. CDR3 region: CASSQVRNYQEGGYTF. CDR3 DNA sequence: TGTGCCAGCAGCCAAGTAAGGAACTACCAGGAGGGTGGCTACACCTTC.

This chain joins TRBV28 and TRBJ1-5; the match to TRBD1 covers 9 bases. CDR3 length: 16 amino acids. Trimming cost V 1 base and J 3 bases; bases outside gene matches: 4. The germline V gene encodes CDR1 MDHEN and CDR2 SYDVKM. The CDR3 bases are TGTGCCAGCAGTTTATTAGGACAGGGGAACAATCAGCCCCAGCATTTT. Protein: CASSLLGQGNNQPQHF.

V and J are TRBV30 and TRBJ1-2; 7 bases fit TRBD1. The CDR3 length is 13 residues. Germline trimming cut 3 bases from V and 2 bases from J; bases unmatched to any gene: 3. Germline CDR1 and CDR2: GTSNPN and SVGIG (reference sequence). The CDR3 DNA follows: TGTGCCTGGAGGGCGGACAGGAACTATGGCTACACCTTC. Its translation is CAWRADRNYGYTF.

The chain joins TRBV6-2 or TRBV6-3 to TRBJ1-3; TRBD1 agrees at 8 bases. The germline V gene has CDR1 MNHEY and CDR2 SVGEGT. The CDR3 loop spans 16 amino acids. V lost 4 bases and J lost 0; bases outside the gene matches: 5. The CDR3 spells CASSSGQASSGNTIYF. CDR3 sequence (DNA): TGTGCCAGCAGTTCGGGACAGGCGAGCTCTGGAAACACCATATATTTT.

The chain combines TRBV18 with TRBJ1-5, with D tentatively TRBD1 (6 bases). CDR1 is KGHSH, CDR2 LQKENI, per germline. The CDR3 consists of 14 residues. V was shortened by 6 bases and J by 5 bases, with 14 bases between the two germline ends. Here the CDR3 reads CASSSIGQHQPQHF. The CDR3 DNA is TGTGCCAGCTCCTCAATTGGACAGCATCAGCCCCAGCATTTT.

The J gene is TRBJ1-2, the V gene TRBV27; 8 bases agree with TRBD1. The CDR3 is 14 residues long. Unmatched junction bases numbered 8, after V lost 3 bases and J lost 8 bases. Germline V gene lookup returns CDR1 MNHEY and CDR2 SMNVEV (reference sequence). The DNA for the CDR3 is TGTGCCAGCAGTTTGACAGGGGCCCCGTACGGCTACACCTTC. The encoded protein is CASSLTGAPYGYTF.

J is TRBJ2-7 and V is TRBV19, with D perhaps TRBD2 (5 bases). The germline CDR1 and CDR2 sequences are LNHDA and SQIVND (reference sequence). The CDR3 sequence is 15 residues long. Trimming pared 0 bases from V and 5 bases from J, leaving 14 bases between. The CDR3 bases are TGTGCCAGTAGTATAGATCTACTAGTTTGGAACGAGCAGTACTTC. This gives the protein CASSIDLLVWNEQYF.

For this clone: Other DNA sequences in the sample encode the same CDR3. The CDR3, as DNA: TGTGCCACCAGTGATAGGACAGGGGGTGACTATGGCTACACCTTC. Protein: CATSDRTGGDYGYTF. V usage is TRBV24-1 and J usage is TRBJ1-2; TRBD1 agrees at 10 bases. The germline gives CDR1 KGHDR, CDR2 SFDVKD. The CDR3 is 15 residues long. Trimming at V came to 3 bases and at J to 3 bases, leaving 3 bases not matched to a gene.

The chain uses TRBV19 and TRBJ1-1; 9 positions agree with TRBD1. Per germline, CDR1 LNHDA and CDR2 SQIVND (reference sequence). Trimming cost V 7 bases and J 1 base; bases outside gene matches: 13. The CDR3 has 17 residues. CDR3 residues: CASNLFTGGGKNTEAFF. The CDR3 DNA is TGTGCCAGTAACCTTTTTACAGGGGGCGGAAAGAACACTGAAGCTTTCTTT.

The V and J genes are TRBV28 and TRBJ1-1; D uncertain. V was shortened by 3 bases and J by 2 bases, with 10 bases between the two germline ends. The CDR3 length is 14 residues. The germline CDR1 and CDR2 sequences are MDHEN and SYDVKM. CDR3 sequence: CASSFIPKNTEAFF. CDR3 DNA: TGTGCCAGCAGTTTCATTCCAAAAAACACTGAAGCTTTCTTT. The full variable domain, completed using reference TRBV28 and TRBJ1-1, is DVKVTQSSRYLVKRTGEKVFLECVQDMDHENMFWYRQDPGLGLRLIYFSYDVKMKEKGDIPEGYSVSREKKERFSLILESASTNQTSMYLCASSFIPKNTEAFFGQGTRLTVV.

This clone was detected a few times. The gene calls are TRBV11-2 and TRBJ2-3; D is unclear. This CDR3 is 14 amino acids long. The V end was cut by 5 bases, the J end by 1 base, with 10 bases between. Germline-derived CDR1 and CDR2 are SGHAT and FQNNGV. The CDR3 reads CASSPSFGTDTQYF. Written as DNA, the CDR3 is TGTGCCAGCAGCCCGTCGTTTGGCACAGATACGCAGTATTTT.